Below are 23 T cell receptor beta chains sequenced from a single sample in a study of identical twins. TCRdb re-derived calls from the 5' RACE reads in MiXCR, one entry per CDR3 protein. Counted here are some 590,000 distinct CDR3 sequences, roughly 9.5% occurring once; the ten biggest clones make up roughly 3%. Another study also made use of these data, one on yellow fever vaccine responses in identical twins.

Sequences were obtained from PBMCs. These receptor sequences come from a woman aged 18-29 years in good health.

The J gene is TRBJ1-1, the V gene TRBV4-3; D not certain. V was pared by 0 bases and J by 3 bases, with 8 bases between. Germline V gives CDR1 LGHNA, CDR2 YSLEER. CDR3 length: 14 residues. The CDR3 bases are TGCGCCAGCAGCCAAGATTCGGAGGACACTGAAGCTTTCTTT. Residues: CASSQDSEDTEAFF.

There are many counts of this clonotype. The V and J genes are TRBV4-1 and TRBJ1-2; 10 bases match TRBD1. V lost 4 bases to trimming and J lost 7 bases; unmatched junction nucleotides: 9. Germline V CDR1 and CDR2: MGHRA, YSYEKL. The CDR3 runs to 15 residues. The CDR3 is CASSRTEGQGSGYTF. The CDR3 DNA is TGCGCCAGCAGCCGTACTGAGGGACAGGGGAGTGGCTACACCTTC.

CDR3 residues: CASSVGLTNTGELFF. In DNA form, the CDR3 reads TGTGCCAGCAGCGTAGGACTGACGAACACCGGGGAGCTGTTTTTT. This rearrangement joins TRBV9 to TRBJ2-2; D ambiguous. CDR1 is SGDLS and CDR2 is YYNGEE in the germline V gene. Trimming pared 0 bases from V and 0 bases from J, leaving 6 bases between. The CDR3 contains 15 residues.

The chain joins TRBV30 to TRBJ1-5; D unclear. V was clipped by 4 bases and J by 5 bases, with 12 bases between them. Germline lookup yields CDR1 GTSNPN and CDR2 SVGIG (reference sequence). The CDR3 loop spans 13 amino acids. This CDR3 reads CAWTPRPDQPQHF. The DNA of the CDR3 is TGTGCCTGGACCCCACGTCCAGATCAGCCCCAGCATTTT.

This sequence joins TRBV6-2 or TRBV6-3 and TRBJ2-7; D is ambiguous. Germline V gene lookup returns CDR1 MNHEY and CDR2 SVGEGT. The CDR3 is 15 residues long. Trimming stripped 6 bases from V and 4 bases from J, with 19 bases between. The CDR3 sequence: CASSGPGNYLYEQYF. CDR3 bases: TGTGCCAGCAGCGGACCTGGGAACTATCTTTACGAGCAGTACTTC.

This clonotype was seen at least ten times. The CDR3 here is CASSFLRGGEQFF. Written as DNA, the CDR3 is TGTGCCAGCAGTTTTTTGAGGGGTGGTGAGCAGTTCTTC. The chain uses TRBV12-3 or TRBV12-4 and TRBJ2-1; either TRBD1 or TRBD2 may fit D (5 bases each). The CDR3 contains 13 residues. Trimming cost V 3 bases and J 9 bases, with 12 bases left between them.

CDR3 DNA: TGTGCTAGTGGTTTGGTCGATACGCAGTATTTT. This translates into CASGLVDTQYF. The rearrangement joins TRBV12-5 to TRBJ2-3; no reliable D call. Trimming removed 0 bases at V and 6 bases at J, with 1 base between. CDR1 is LGHNT, CDR2 FRNRAP, per germline. The length of the CDR3 is 11 residues.

This clonotype has ten or more counts. The chain is built from TRBV6-5 and TRBJ2-7; D unresolved. Germline loops: CDR1 MNHEY, CDR2 SVGAGI. The V gene lost 2 bases and the J gene lost 3 bases, with 2 bases spanning the gap. The CDR3 is 11 amino acids. The CDR3 DNA sequence: TGTGCCAGCAGTTACGACTACGAGCAGTACTTC. This translates into CASSYDYEQYF.

V usage is TRBV28 and J usage is TRBJ2-5; TRBD2 matches at 9 bases. The CDR3 has 14 amino acids. Losses at the gene ends were 7 bases for V and 1 base for J; bases not matched to a gene: 4. Germline lookup yields CDR1 MDHEN and CDR2 SYDVKM. CDR3 amino acids: CASTRRGGQETQYF. The DNA of the CDR3 is TGTGCCAGCACCCGGCGGGGGGGCCAAGAGACCCAGTACTTC. Full variable domain (missing parts from reference TRBV28 and TRBJ2-5): DVKVTQSSRYLVKRTGEKVFLECVQDMDHENMFWYRQDPGLGLRLIYFSYDVKMKEKGDIPEGYSVSREKKERFSLILESASTNQTSMYLCASTRRGGQETQYFGPGTRLLVL.

This clonotype was counted many times. The chain is built from TRBV6-5 and TRBJ2-7; TRBD2 matches 8 bases. Trimming took 4 bases from V and 1 from J; bases not matched to a gene: 6. Germline values: CDR1 MNHEY, CDR2 SVGAGI. This CDR3 is built from 15 residues. The CDR3 region has the DNA TGTGCCAGCAGTTCCGGGACTAGTGGTTCCTACGAGCAGTACTTC. As protein: CASSSGTSGSYEQYF.

This chain connects TRBV7-2 to TRBJ2-2; D possibly corresponds to TRBD2 (6 bases). Germline-derived CDR1 and CDR2 are SGHTA and FQGNSA. The CDR3 length is 15 residues. V was trimmed by 5 bases and J by 9 bases, leaving 19 bases between them. In nucleotides, the CDR3 is TGTGCCAGCAGCCCCTCTTTGGGGGGAGTCCGGGAGCTGTTTTTT. It translates to CASSPSLGGVRELFF.

J is TRBJ1-5 and V is TRBV12-3 or TRBV12-4; tentative D call: TRBD1 (6 bases). The CDR3 length is 17 residues. V lost 3 bases and J 1 base, leaving 16 bases between the germline ends. The CDR3 nucleotides are TGTGCCAGCAGTTTCGACCAGGGGCTAGGGAGCAATCAGCCCCAGCATTTT. This translates into CASSFDQGLGSNQPQHF.

The genes are TRBV2 and TRBJ2-7; 9 nucleotides match TRBD1. Germline V gene lookup returns CDR1 SNHLY and CDR2 FYNNEI. Germline trimming cut 6 bases from V and 2 bases from J; bases unmatched to any gene: 5. CDR3 size: 14 residues. The chain's CDR3 is CASREQGAPYEQYF. In nucleotides, the CDR3 is TGTGCCAGCAGGGAACAGGGGGCGCCCTACGAGCAGTACTTC.

The sample holds a few counts of this clonotype. The rearrangement joins TRBV7-9 to TRBJ2-7, with D tentatively TRBD2 (5 bases). The V end was cut by 4 bases, the J end by 0 bases, with 16 bases between. The CDR3 totals 16 residues. Germline-derived CDR1 and CDR2 are SEHNR and FQNEAQ (reference sequence). The CDR3 bases are TGTGCCAGCAGCTCGTCCAGCGGCCTTATCTCCTACGAGCAGTACTTC. Its translation is CASSSSSGLISYEQYF.

Notes on this clonotype: Germline and junction disagree at one end, which may indicate a read error. V usage is TRBV12-3 or TRBV12-4 and J usage is TRBJ2-1; 9 bases align to TRBD2. The CDR3 is made up of 19 amino acids. The CDR3 DNA sequence: TGTACCAGCAGTTTATCGACCTTTAGCGGGAGCCTCTCCTACAATGAGCAGTTCTTC. It codes for CTSSLSTFSGSLSYNEQFF.

The chain carries TRBV4-3 and TRBJ2-7; D assignment may be TRBD1 or TRBD2 (6 bases each). The CDR3 has 14 amino acids. The germline V gene has CDR1 LGHNA and CDR2 YSLEER. V was pared by 0 bases and J by 3 bases, with 9 bases between. This chain's CDR3 is CASSQDRGLYEQYF. The CDR3 DNA reads TGCGCCAGCAGCCAAGATCGGGGGCTCTACGAGCAGTACTTC.

The V gene is TRBV10-3, the J gene TRBJ1-1, with 7 nucleotides matching TRBD1. The CDR3 runs to 12 residues. CDR1 is ENHRY and CDR2 is SYGVKD in the germline V gene. The trim removed 8 bases at V and 6 bases at J, leaving 6 bases unmatched. In nucleotides, the CDR3 is TGTGCCATCGAGACAGGGAATTCTGAAGCTTTCTTT. Protein product: CAIETGNSEAFF.

This clonotype was detected a few times. The gene calls are TRBV12-3 or TRBV12-4 and TRBJ2-5; 9 positions agree with TRBD1. The CDR3 totals 15 residues. The trim removed 3 bases at V and 5 bases at J, leaving 7 bases unmatched. The CDR3 DNA follows: TGTGCCAGCAGTTTCCCGGGACAGGGCGGGGAGACCCAGTACTTC. It yields the protein CASSFPGQGGETQYF.

This clonotype was observed a few times. This chain joins TRBV6-1 and TRBJ1-2; D not resolved. Between the trimmed V and J ends, which lost 7 bases and 4 bases, there was a span of 16 bases. The CDR3 is 14 amino acids. CDR1 and CDR2 from the germline V gene are MNHNS and SASEGT. The CDR3 protein is CASTPVQDGYGYTF. The CDR3 DNA is TGTGCCAGCACCCCCGTTCAGGACGGCTATGGCTACACCTTC.

In its sample, this clonotype was seen many times. The rearrangement uses TRBV5-1 and TRBJ2-7; D call uncertain. The CDR3 is 12 residues long. The germline gives CDR1 SGHRS, CDR2 YFSETQ. The V and J ends lost 3 bases and 2 bases respectively, with 6 bases between them. CDR3 sequence: CASSSNTYEQYF. In nucleotides, the CDR3 is TGCGCCAGCAGCTCCAATACCTACGAGCAGTACTTC.

This rearrangement joins TRBV6-1 to TRBJ2-2, with D perhaps TRBD1 (5 bases). From germline, CDR1 is MNHNS and CDR2 SASEGT. The CDR3 is 13 residues long. V shed 4 bases and J shed 7 bases, with 10 bases lying between them. The CDR3 coding sequence is TGTGCCAGCAGTGGGCAGGGTAACGGGGAGCTGTTTTTT. This gives the protein CASSGQGNGELFF.

This clonotype was recorded a few times. The chain recombines TRBV4-3 with TRBJ2-2; TRBD1 matches at 8 bases. Trimming removed 3 bases from V and 3 bases from J; junction bases left unmatched: 3. Germline CDR1 is LGHNA and CDR2 is YSLEER. The CDR3 runs to 15 residues. The CDR3 reads CASSQGTGHTGELFF. The CDR3 bases are TGCGCCAGCAGCCAGGGGACAGGACACACCGGGGAGCTGTTTTTT.

This clonotype was seen more than once but under ten times. The chain is built from TRBV18 and TRBJ2-1, with 7 bases lining up with TRBD2. CDR1 is KGHSH and CDR2 is LQKENI in the germline V gene. The J segment lost 4 bases and the V segment lost 6 bases, leaving 6 bases of the junction unmatched. The CDR3 is 14 amino acids. The CDR3 reads CASSDSGAYNEQFF. CDR3 bases: TGTGCCAGCTCTGACAGCGGGGCTTACAATGAGCAGTTCTTC.